These 20 T cell receptor beta chains share one sample of origin, sequenced in a study of PD-1 blockade in classical Hodgkin lymphoma (dated by TCRdb to the early 2020s). Library preparation used the immunoSEQ multiplex PCR assay. TCRdb provides this immuneACCESS table in a form limited to in-frame rearrangements. Some clones are lacking; in checked studies, under half of them reflect an unresolved V gene, and why the rest are absent is not known. The sample table records about 23,000 clones; around nine tenths of these occur just once. Of the sample, more than 20% is held by the ten largest clones. The sample's time point label, in plain terms: cycle 4 day 1 (C4D1), after 6 weeks of nivolumab. Every trial patient had relapsed after autologous stem cell transplantation, and cohorts A, B and C differed in prior brentuximab vedotin exposure. The specimen was peripheral blood mononuclear cells (PBMCs), collected before the fourth cycle of nivolumab. The source of these receptors is a human donor with classical Hodgkin lymphoma.

V and J are TRBV7-8 and TRBJ2-3, with 13 nucleotides matching TRBD2. This CDR3 region has 15 residues. Germline trimming cut 5 bases from V and 5 bases from J; bases unmatched to any gene: 4. The germline gives CDR1 SGHVS, CDR2 FQNEAQ. CDR3 protein: CASSIGLAGVDTQYF. DNA for the CDR3: TGTGCCAGCAGCATCGGACTAGCGGGAGTAGATACGCAGTATTTT.

The gene calls are TRBV18 and TRBJ2-3, with 8 bases lining up with TRBD1. J was trimmed by 0 bases and V by 6 bases; bases with no gene match: 11. The length of the CDR3 is 17 residues. The V gene's germline CDR1 is KGHSH and CDR2 LQKENI. The CDR3 protein is CASSDIQGVTSTDTQYF. The CDR3, as DNA: TGTGCCAGCTCGGATATACAGGGGGTTACTAGCACAGATACGCAGTATTTT.

The rearrangement joins TRBV6-4 to TRBJ2-1, with TRBD2 identical over 11 bases. V was pared by 6 bases and J by 5 bases, with 6 bases of the junction left unmatched. The CDR3 has 15 amino acids. The germline gives CDR1 MRHNA, CDR2 SNTAGT. For the CDR3, the DNA is TGTGCCAGCAGCAACGGGACTAGCGGCCACAATGAGCAGTTCTTC. This encodes CASSNGTSGHNEQFF.

The chain recombines TRBV5-6 with TRBJ2-7; TRBD2 agrees at 9 bases. CDR3 size: 14 residues. The junction had 4 bases not matched to a gene; V was cut back by 0 bases and J by 6 bases. The germline V gene encodes CDR1 SGHDT and CDR2 YYEEEE. CDR3 sequence reads: CASSLAMTSGEQYF. The CDR3 DNA follows: TGTGCCAGCAGCTTGGCGATGACTAGCGGCGAGCAGTACTTC. Full variable domain (rest looked up from reference TRBV5-6 and TRBJ2-7): DAGVTQSPTHLIKTRGQQVTLRCSPKSGHDTVSWYQQALGQGPQFIFQYYEEEERQRGNFPDRFSGHQFPNYSSELNVNALLLGDSALYLCASSLAMTSGEQYFGPGTRLTVT.

This clone was recorded only once. The chain couples TRBV9 to TRBJ1-5; D is uncertain. Germline values: CDR1 SGDLS, CDR2 YYNGEE. This CDR3 contains 14 residues. V shed 0 bases and J shed 4 bases, with 8 bases lying between them. CDR3 nucleotides: TGTGCCAGCAGCGTAGGGCGAGAAAATCAGCCCCAGCATTTT. It codes for CASSVGRENQPQHF.

V usage is TRBV6-1 and J usage is TRBJ1-4; a possible D gene is TRBD1 (5 bases). CDR1 is MNHNS, CDR2 SASEGT, per germline. V gave up 0 bases and J gave up 7 bases, with 12 bases separating them. The CDR3 runs 15 residues. The CDR3 spells CASSEALNGAEKLFF. The DNA of the CDR3 is TGTGCCAGCAGTGAAGCCCTCAATGGGGCTGAAAAACTGTTTTTT.

The table lists this clone with a few counts. The chain carries TRBV7-9 and TRBJ1-2; D perhaps matches TRBD1 (5 bases). Per the germline V gene, CDR1 is SEHNR and CDR2 is FQNEAQ (reference sequence). The V end was cut by 3 bases, the J end by 2 bases, with 13 bases between. The CDR3 covers 15 residues. CDR3 sequence: CASSLTVGGNYGYTF. CDR3 coding DNA: TGTGCCAGCAGCTTGACAGTTGGAGGGAACTATGGCTACACCTTC.

This rearrangement joins TRBV5-1 to TRBJ2-3; D is possibly TRBD2 (6 bases). The CDR3 covers 14 residues. Germline loops: CDR1 SGHRS, CDR2 YFSETQ. Trimming shortened V by 7 bases and J by 7 bases, and 19 bases separated the two germline ends. The CDR3 DNA sequence: TGCGCCAGCGCCCAAGTTGCGGGGAAAAATACGCAGTATTTT. Translation: CASAQVAGKNTQYF.

The chain uses TRBV5-3 and TRBJ1-4; 11 positions match TRBD1. TRBV5-3 is annotated as an ORF whose role is uncertain. The ends lost 4 bases at V and 9 bases at J; junction bases unmatched: 8. The CDR3 loop spans 15 amino acids. Here the CDR3 reads CARSAGQGALKKLFF. The DNA of the CDR3 is TGTGCCAGAAGCGCCGGACAGGGGGCTCTGAAAAAACTGTTTTTT.

The chain links TRBV11-2 to TRBJ1-3; no clear D gene. The CDR3 contains 13 residues. Germline values: CDR1 SGHAT, CDR2 FQNNGV. V was trimmed by 5 bases and J by 3 bases, leaving 8 bases between them. CDR3 in DNA: TGTGCCAGCAGCGCACCGTATGGAAACACCATATATTTT. Protein sequence: CASSAPYGNTIYF. Looking up the rest from reference TRBV11-2 and TRBJ1-3 gives the full variable domain: EAGVAQSPRYKIIEKRQSVAFWCNPISGHATLYWYQQILGQGPKLLIQFQNNGVVDDSQLPKDRFSAERLKGVDSTLKIQPAKLEDSAVYLCASSAPYGNTIYFGEGSWLTVV.

V gene TRBV15 combines with J gene TRBJ2-1; D unresolved. The CDR3 loop spans 13 amino acids. Germline CDR1 is LNHNV and CDR2 is YYDKDF (reference sequence). Trimming took 0 bases from V and 6 from J, leaving 6 bases between them. Here the CDR3 reads CATSRDRANEQFF. In DNA form, the CDR3 reads TGTGCCACCAGCAGAGATCGGGCCAATGAGCAGTTCTTC. Combining the CDR3 with reference TRBV15 and TRBJ2-1 gives the whole variable domain DAMVIQNPRYQVTQFGKPVTLSCSQTLNHNVMYWYQQKSSQAPKLLFHYYDKDFNNEADTPDNFQSRRPNTSFCFLDIRSPGLGDTAMYLCATSRDRANEQFFGPGTRLTVL.

The genes are TRBV7-8 and TRBJ2-3, with 10 bases matching TRBD2. This CDR3 is 18 amino acids long. Germline CDR1 is SGHVS and CDR2 is FQNEAQ. The trim removed 5 bases at V and 2 bases at J, leaving 13 bases unmatched. CDR3 coding DNA: TGTGCCAGCAGCCCCGTCTGGGCTAGCGGGGGAAACACAGATACGCAGTATTTT. Residues: CASSPVWASGGNTDTQYF.

This sequence joins TRBV7-9 and TRBJ2-7; D is possibly TRBD1 or TRBD2 (5 bases each). Germline lookup yields CDR1 SEHNR and CDR2 FQNEAQ (reference sequence). The CDR3 runs to 19 residues. Deletions cut 0 bases from V and 4 bases from J, with 25 bases between. The DNA for the CDR3 is TGTGCCAGCAGCTTAGCTCCCCGCCACGGGACCCTTAGAGCGTACGAGCAGTACTTC. It is translated as CASSLAPRHGTLRAYEQYF.

The J gene is TRBJ1-4, the V gene TRBV29-1; a possible D gene is TRBD1 (6 bases). The germline V gene has CDR1 SQVTM and CDR2 ANQGSEA. The ends were cut back, 6 bases at V and 6 bases at J, with 14 bases in the middle. The CDR3 has 13 residues. CDR3 DNA: TGCAGCGTCAGAGGGGGGCGCGATGAAAAACTGTTTTTT. Translated, it gives CSVRGGRDEKLFF.

The chain joins TRBV10-3 to TRBJ2-7; no definite D call. The CDR3 covers 15 residues. Germline V gene sequence: CDR1 ENHRY, CDR2 SYGVKD. Between the trimmed V and J ends, which lost 0 bases and 2 bases, there was a span of 11 bases. CDR3 DNA sequence: TGTGCCATCAGTGAGTCGGGCAGCCGTGCCTACGAGCAGTACTTC. Translated, it gives CAISESGSRAYEQYF.

The chain is built from TRBV6-6 and TRBJ2-7, with TRBD2 as a possible D gene (6 bases). Germline CDR1 and CDR2: MNHNY and SVGAGI (reference sequence). There are 15 residues in the CDR3. Between the trimmed V and J ends, which lost 2 bases and 2 bases, there was a span of 13 bases. The DNA of the CDR3 is TGTGCCAGCAGTTACGACCCGGGAGTTCCCTACGAGCAGTACTTC. Its translation is CASSYDPGVPYEQYF.

The chain links TRBV27 to TRBJ2-1; 7 nucleotides align to TRBD2. In germline, CDR1 is MNHEY, CDR2 SMNVEV (reference sequence). J was trimmed by 0 bases and V by 3 bases; bases with no gene match: 14. CDR3 length: 19 amino acids. CDR3 DNA sequence: TGTGCCAGCAGTTTGCGGGACTACCCTGGAGGGAGCTCCTACAATGAGCAGTTCTTC. Residues: CASSLRDYPGGSSYNEQFF.

This clone was counted a single time. The chain couples TRBV6-1 to TRBJ1-2, with D unresolved. The germline V gene has CDR1 MNHNS and CDR2 SASEGT. The CDR3 has 13 residues. V lost 1 base, J lost 5 bases, and 8 bases lay in between. The CDR3 is CASSEGVRYGYTF. CDR3 DNA sequence: TGTGCCAGCAGTGAAGGGGTCCGATATGGCTACACCTTC.

The chain is built from TRBV11-2 and TRBJ2-1; D might be TRBD1 or TRBD2, each matching 6 bases. V lost 6 bases, J lost 3 bases, and 27 bases lay in between. Germline assignment: CDR1 SGHAT and CDR2 FQNNGV. The CDR3 loop spans 19 amino acids. Written as DNA, the CDR3 is TGTGCCAGCAGTTCCCTAGCGAGGGGGGCCATTAGGAACTACAATGAGCAGTTCTTC. This translates into CASSSLARGAIRNYNEQFF.

The rearrangement links TRBV7-7 to TRBJ2-7; 8 bases align to TRBD2. The CDR3 runs to 15 residues. Trimming took 5 bases from V and 3 from J; bases not matched to a gene: 9. CDR1 SSHAT and CDR2 FNYEAQ come from the germline V gene (reference sequence). Here the CDR3 DNA reads TGTGCCAGCAGCCCGATAGGGCTAGCGGGCTACGAGCAGTACTTC. Its protein product is CASSPIGLAGYEQYF.